This T cell receptor (beta chain) is drawn from a study of shared clonotypes between healthy human individuals. Points from the study as a whole: In a handful of donors, around 5% of naive CD4 clonotypes appeared in common.

For this clone: Its target is unknown.

Profiled with immunoSEQ multiplex PCR; TCRdb holds only in-frame clones, not every one. The top ten hold roughly 0.4% of the sample, which has over 1.5 million clones, 95% to 99% seen once. The receptor's source is a man aged 25 to 40 in good health. Sequences were obtained from naive CD4+ T cells sorted from blood. Subset in this sample: CD45RA+ positively selected.

The CDR3, as DNA: TGTGCCAGCAGCTCCCTTTGGGGTAGCGGGAGGTGGTACGAGCAGTACTTC. This translates into CASSSLWGSGRWYEQYF. V gene TRBV11-3 combines with J gene TRBJ2-7; 10 positions agree with TRBD2. Per germline, CDR1 SGHNT and CDR2 YENEEA. There are 17 residues in the CDR3. V shed 4 bases, J shed 4 bases, and the junction held 13 bases outside the gene matches.